A single sample is the source of the 11 T cell receptor beta chains below, sequenced in a study of shared clonotypes between healthy human individuals. Sequenced by immunoSEQ multiplex PCR; TCRdb stores in-frame clones only, minus some. Here the sample spans about 450,000 clones, 79% being singletons. What was sequenced was PBMCs. Receptors originate from a woman aged 40 to 50 in good health. Some clones in this sample may be carry-over from other donors' samples.

This clone was picked up a small number of times. The chain recombines TRBV7-9 with TRBJ1-1; perhaps TRBD1 as D (5 bases). CDR3 length: 13 amino acids. V lost 2 bases, J lost 3 bases, and 7 bases lay in between. Germline loops: CDR1 SEHNR, CDR2 FQNEAQ (reference sequence). This CDR3 reads CASSLIRDTEAFF. Here the CDR3 DNA reads TGTGCCAGCAGCTTAATCAGGGACACTGAAGCTTTCTTT.

The genes are TRBV5-4 and TRBJ2-2, with 7 bases that match TRBD2. The CDR3 extends over 17 amino acids. Per germline, CDR1 SGHNT and CDR2 YYREEE (reference sequence). V was clipped by 7 bases and J by 0 bases; unmatched bases: 12. Written as DNA, the CDR3 is TGTGCCAGCGCAGAGGAAAGCGGGGACCCGAACACCGGGGAGCTGTTTTTT. Its translation: CASAEESGDPNTGELFF. Drawing the rest from reference TRBV5-4 and TRBJ2-2, the complete variable domain is ETGVTQSPTHLIKTRGQQVTLRCSSQSGHNTVSWYQQALGQGPQFIFQYYREEENGRGNFPPRFSGLQFPNYSSELNVNALELDDSALYLCASAEESGDPNTGELFFGEGSRLTVL.

This clone has a single count. The rearrangement links TRBV11-3 to TRBJ1-1; TRBD1 agrees at 7 bases. CDR3 size: 13 residues. With 4 bases clipped from V and 1 base from J, the junction kept 0 bases outside the gene matches. Germline CDR1 and CDR2: SGHNT and YENEEA. The CDR3 reads CASSYRGNTEAFF. Here the CDR3 DNA reads TGTGCCAGCAGCTACAGGGGGAACACTGAAGCTTTCTTT.

The rearrangement joins TRBV7-2 to TRBJ1-1; D is possibly TRBD1 (5 bases). V lost 7 bases and J 4 bases, leaving 13 bases between the germline ends. This CDR3 has 13 amino acids. Germline-derived CDR1 and CDR2 are SGHTA and FQGNSA. For the CDR3, the DNA is TGTGCCAGCACCACCCGGGGGGTCACTGAAGCTTTCTTT. Translating it yields CASTTRGVTEAFF.

The V and J genes are TRBV7-3 and TRBJ2-1; 11 bases align to TRBD2. CDR1 is SGHTA and CDR2 is FQGTGA in the germline V gene. Trimming at V came to 5 bases and at J to 10 bases, leaving 16 bases not matched to a gene. The CDR3 spans 17 residues. CDR3 residues: CASSPPGIAGGPKEQFF. CDR3 bases: TGTGCCAGCAGCCCCCCGGGAATAGCGGGAGGGCCTAAGGAGCAGTTCTTC.

The chain joins TRBV25-1 to TRBJ1-3; no clear D gene. Per the germline V gene, CDR1 is MGHDK and CDR2 is SYGVNS. V lost 4 bases and J lost 0, with 7 bases in between. This CDR3 comprises 14 residues. CDR3 in amino acids: CASSVDHSGNTIYF. The CDR3 DNA follows: TGTGCCAGCAGTGTGGACCACTCTGGAAACACCATATATTTT. Full variable domain (remainder filled in from reference TRBV25-1 and TRBJ1-3): EADIYQTPRYLVIGTGKKITLECSQTMGHDKMYWYQQDPGMELHLIHYSYGVNSTEKGDLSSESTVSRIRTEHFPLTLESARPSHTSQYLCASSVDHSGNTIYFGEGSWLTVV.

The chain has TRBV7-2 and TRBJ2-5; D is uncertain. Germline CDR1 is SGHTA and CDR2 is FQGNSA. CDR3 length: 12 residues. Deletions cut 4 bases from V and 5 bases from J, with 8 bases between. The DNA for the CDR3 is TGTGCCAGCAGCTATACCGGCGAGACCCAGTACTTC. Residues: CASSYTGETQYF.

This clone was seen many times. The rearrangement links TRBV21-1 to TRBJ2-1; the table's D gene call, TRBD2, was not cross checked with the DNA. TRBV21-1 is labeled a pseudogene. CDR3 length: 15 residues. The CDR3 sequence is CASSKLAEPYNEQFF. CDR3 DNA sequence: TGTGCCAGCAGCAAATTAGCGGAACCCTACAATGAGCAGTTCTTC.

This chain connects TRBV7-9 to TRBJ2-7; 9 bases align to TRBD2. V gave up 0 bases and J gave up 4 bases; unmatched junction bases: 7. CDR3 length: 16 amino acids. Germline values: CDR1 SEHNR, CDR2 FQNEAQ (reference sequence). The CDR3 DNA sequence: TGTGCCAGCAGCTTAGCGAGTTCAACTAGCGGGTACGAGCAGTACTTC. This translates into CASSLASSTSGYEQYF.

This chain connects TRBV14 to TRBJ2-5, with a weak D call TRBD2 (7 bases). The ends were cut back, 1 base at V and 5 bases at J, with 17 bases in the middle. In germline, CDR1 is SGHDN, CDR2 FVKESK. The CDR3 loop spans 16 amino acids. For the CDR3, the DNA is TGTGCCAGCAGCCAAGCTCGGGGGGCGAGTGTGGAGACCCAGTACTTC. Translating gives CASSQARGASVETQYF.

This clone came up once. The rearrangement uses TRBV7-2 and TRBJ1-1, with unresolved D. This CDR3 is 13 amino acids long. Trimming cost V 3 bases and J 4 bases, with 9 bases left between them. Germline values: CDR1 SGHTA, CDR2 FQGNSA. CDR3 sequence (DNA): TGTGCCAGCAGCTTCAAGGAGCGCACTGAAGCTTTCTTT. This codes for CASSFKERTEAFF. The full variable domain, with the rest looked up from reference TRBV7-2 and TRBJ1-1, is GAGVSQSPSNKVTEKGKDVELRCDPISGHTALYWYRQSLGQGLEFLIYFQGNSAPDKSGLPSDRFSAERTGGSVSTLTIQRTQQEDSAVYLCASSFKERTEAFFGQGTRLTVV.